Following are 11 T cell receptor beta chains from one sample sequenced in a study of graft-versus-host responses after intestinal transplantation. No antigen has been assigned to these receptors. Clones were read by immunoSEQ multiplex PCR, and TCRdb kept only the in-frame ones, dropping some. The repertoire holds some 90,000 clones, with 85% to 95% as singletons. This material consisted of unstimulated CD8+ T cells sorted from spleen or lymph node cells, taken before intestinal transplant. Receptors originate from a human donor who received an intestinal transplant.

The gene calls are TRBV4-1 and TRBJ1-1; D call uncertain. Germline V gives CDR1 MGHRA, CDR2 YSYEKL. The CDR3 covers 14 residues. V shed 1 base and J shed 3 bases, with 9 bases lying between them. The CDR3 DNA reads TGCGCCAGCAGCCAAGCCCTAGAGGACACTGAAGCTTTCTTT. Translation: CASSQALEDTEAFF.

The V and J genes are TRBV18 and TRBJ2-7, with a tentative D call TRBD2 (5 bases). From germline, CDR1 is KGHSH and CDR2 LQKENI. The germline V and J ends were trimmed by 3 bases and 4 bases, with 16 bases remaining between them. This CDR3 contains 15 residues. The CDR3, as DNA: TGTGCCAGCTCACCTACAGAGTCGGACTTTTACGAGCAGTACTTC. It is translated as CASSPTESDFYEQYF.

CDR3 loop: CSVRGNEQFF. In DNA, the CDR3 is TGCAGCGTGAGGGGCAATGAGCAGTTCTTC. The chain has TRBV29-1 and TRBJ2-1; tentatively, D is TRBD1 or TRBD2 (5 bases each). Germline V gene sequence: CDR1 SQVTM, CDR2 ANQGSEA. The germline V and J ends were trimmed by 6 bases and 6 bases, with 6 bases remaining between them. This CDR3 comprises 10 residues.

This chain uses TRBV13 with TRBJ2-2, with 9 bases fitting TRBD2. V shed 4 bases and J 0 bases; nucleotides not matched to a gene: 9. CDR1 is PRHDT, CDR2 FYEKMQ, per germline (reference sequence). This CDR3 is built from 18 residues. Here the CDR3 reads CASSSRLLAGANTGELFF. The CDR3 DNA reads TGTGCCAGCAGCTCAAGACTATTAGCGGGGGCGAACACCGGGGAGCTGTTTTTT.

This chain joins TRBV21-1 and TRBJ1-1; TRBD1 was called by the table and not checked on the DNA. TRBV21-1 is shown as a pseudogene. The CDR3 spans 16 residues. In DNA form, the CDR3 reads TGTGCCAGCACTTACAACCGGGACAGGGATATCACTGAAGCTTTCTTT. Its protein product is CASTYNRDRDITEAFF.

This clone was picked up a small number of times. The chain employs TRBV6-5 and TRBJ2-3; a weak D match, TRBD1 (6 bases). V was pared by 0 bases and J by 5 bases, with 15 bases between. Germline V gene lookup returns CDR1 MNHEY and CDR2 SVGAGI. The CDR3 runs 16 residues. The CDR3 coding sequence is TGTGCCAGCAGTTACTCGATAGCAGGGGCTGAAGATACGCAGTATTTT. Translated: CASSYSIAGAEDTQYF.

The rearrangement uses TRBV6-5 and TRBJ1-4; TRBD1 matches at 12 bases. CDR1 MNHEY and CDR2 SVGAGI come from the germline V gene. This CDR3 comprises 14 residues. Germline trimming cut 5 bases from V and 8 bases from J; bases unmatched to any gene: 3. CDR3 nucleotide sequence: TGTGCCAGCAGTGTGGGACAGGGGGCCGAAAAACTGTTTTTT. It codes for CASSVGQGAEKLFF.

This clone turned up a few times. The chain has TRBV19 and TRBJ2-2, with 7 nucleotides matching TRBD2. The V gene end was trimmed by 8 bases and the J gene end by 5 bases; junction bases not matched to a gene: 14. The CDR3 is 16 residues long. CDR1 is LNHDA and CDR2 is SQIVND in the germline V gene (reference sequence). The CDR3 DNA sequence: TGTGCCAGTGCTACGGGGGGATCGGTGGGGACCGGGGAGCTGTTTTTT. Translating it yields CASATGGSVGTGELFF.

This chain connects TRBV4-1 to TRBJ2-3; a possible D gene is TRBD1 (5 bases). CDR1 and CDR2 from the germline V gene are MGHRA and YSYEKL. The CDR3 covers 15 residues. V was shortened by 1 base and J by 3 bases, with 11 bases between the two germline ends. The chain's CDR3 is CASSQGQGGTDTQYF. In DNA, the CDR3 is TGCGCCAGCAGCCAAGGTCAGGGTGGTACAGATACGCAGTATTTT.

The chain combines TRBV11-2 with TRBJ2-2, with 8 positions matching TRBD1. The CDR3 loop spans 17 amino acids. V lost 3 bases, J lost 3 bases, and 9 bases stayed unmatched. Germline CDR1 reads SGHAT; CDR2 reads FQNNGV. The CDR3 sequence: CASSLPGGVGDTGELFF. The DNA for the CDR3 is TGTGCCAGCAGCTTGCCAGGGGGCGTCGGTGACACCGGGGAGCTGTTTTTT. Full variable domain (remainder filled in from reference TRBV11-2 and TRBJ2-2): EAGVAQSPRYKIIEKRQSVAFWCNPISGHATLYWYQQILGQGPKLLIQFQNNGVVDDSQLPKDRFSAERLKGVDSTLKIQPAKLEDSAVYLCASSLPGGVGDTGELFFGEGSRLTVL.

A word on this clone: Other DNA sequences from this sample encode an identical CDR3 as well. V gene TRBV4-1 combines with J gene TRBJ2-3; 11 positions agree with TRBD2. CDR3 size: 16 residues. Looked up from germline, CDR1 is MGHRA and CDR2 is YSYEKL. The V segment lost 4 bases and the J segment 3 bases; nucleotides outside the gene matches: 6. The CDR3 DNA sequence: TGCGCCAGCAGCCCCCTAGCGGGGGGTGAAACAGATACGCAGTATTTT. Protein product: CASSPLAGGETDTQYF.